This T cell receptor beta chain was observed in a study of response to subunit inactivated influenza vaccine. MiXCR, run by TCRdb on the RT-PCR reads, gives a single entry per CDR3 protein. The sample contains some 150,000 distinct CDR3 sequences, roughly 12% of which appear only once. This same sample was also part of a study on T cells expressing NK-cell markers. Turning to that study: 5'RACE template switching with UMIs generated TCR beta cDNA.

The sequencing here drew on CD8+ T cells sorted from PBMCs, taken 11 to 12 days after vaccination. This TCR was recovered from a man aged 50 or older who received an inactivated influenza vaccine.

The CDR3 loop is CSGSSGVGTHYEQYF. CDR3 in DNA: TGCAGCGGGAGCTCCGGTGTCGGGACACACTACGAGCAGTACTTC. The J gene is TRBJ2-7, the V gene TRBV29-1; TRBD1 might be the D (6 bases). CDR1 SQVTM and CDR2 ANQGSEA come from the germline V gene. This CDR3 spans 15 amino acids. V lost 7 bases to trimming and J lost 3 bases, with 22 bases between them.